The T cell receptor beta chain described here comes from a study of T cell therapy after organ transplantation. At the level of the study: T cells were expanded approximately 15 days with 30 CMV class I/II epitopes. After therapy, patients were monitored for 29 weeks. Findings and limits, study-wide: Pretherapy CD8 clonality inversely correlated with its fold change after therapy.

This CDR3 is built from 9 residues. Germline values: CDR1 GTSNPN, CDR2 SVGIG (reference sequence). V was clipped by 5 bases and J by 8 bases, with 6 bases between them. Turning to this clone: The antigen is undetermined.

The table came from immunoSEQ multiplex PCR; TCRdb's copy has only in-frame clones and leaves some out. The data contain over 45,000 clones, 85% to 95% of them singletons. V and J are TRBV30 and TRBJ1-2; D is undetermined. The clonotype originates from a human patient who had received a solid organ transplant and had CMV disease. Sequencing was performed on CD8+ T cells from blood, taken before autologous CMV-specific T cell therapy. CDR3 nucleotides: TGTGCCTGGGGGGAAGGCTACACCTTC. Amino acids: CAWGEGYTF.